What follows describes a single TCR beta chain. In its sample, this clonotype was seen a few times. Its antigen has not been determined. No base quality information exists; no much larger clone differs at one position. The data were obtained in a study of response to subunit inactivated influenza vaccine (dated 2018 in TCRdb). Study-wide context: Deep quantitative T cell receptor repertoire profiling was used in the study to track responses to a trivalent subunit inactivated influenza vaccine. The paper's findings and limits, for the study overall: According to the authors, only a limited number of new T cells may be recruited by each seasonal influenza vaccination.

The library relied on RT-PCR. The sequencer was an Illumina HiSeq 2500. In-frame beta chains were kept once TCRdb had trimmed the public reads at Q25 with fastp and called clones with MiXCR. Every entry covers one CDR3 protein and lists the most common genes and DNA from its rows. A total of more than 700,000 distinct CDR3 sequences appear in this sample, approximately 22% of them only once. The ten largest clonotypes hold about a tenth of the sample. Trimming takes 0 bases from V and 8 bases from J, and the germline ends sit 8 bases apart. CDR1 and CDR2 are read off the germline V gene (reference sequence) as LGHDT and YNNKEL. From cysteine to phenylalanine, the CDR3 is 12 amino acids long. Only the CDR3 DNA is retained, 36 bases long and in frame from the first base.

The receptor was derived from a man aged 50-60 years who received an inactivated influenza vaccine. Donor details come from another sample of the same person, matched by shared clones. The sequences come from PBMCs from blood, collected 5 to 6 days after vaccination. The rearranged segments are TRBV3-1 and TRBJ2-7, with no reliable assignment of the D segment. This receptor carries the CDR3 CASSQEYSQQYF. The nucleotide sequence is TGTGCCAGCAGCCAAGAGTACAGCCAGCAGTACTTC.